Below, 25 T cell receptor beta chains from the same sample are listed, as sequenced in a study of shared clonotypes between healthy human individuals. The protocol was immunoSEQ multiplex PCR, while the TCRdb copy is restricted to in-frame clones and leaves out a portion. Of some 1.1 million clones listed, about 80% are singletons. Sequenced: memory CD4+ T cells from PBMCs. Regarding subset: CD45RA-negative fraction. These receptors came from a young man in good health. Some clones in this sample may be carry-over from other donors' samples.

The gene calls are TRBV28 and TRBJ1-1, with D maybe TRBD1 (6 bases). Germline V lookup: CDR1 MDHEN, CDR2 SYDVKM. The CDR3 extends over 13 amino acids. Trimming took off 5 bases at V and 3 bases at J, with 10 bases between the two ends. This chain's CDR3 is CASSEYRDTEAFF. The CDR3 DNA sequence: TGTGCCAGCAGTGAATACAGGGACACTGAAGCTTTCTTT.

This clone has a single count. This chain links TRBV27 with TRBJ2-7, with D maybe TRBD2 (5 bases). Trimming cost V 5 bases and J 0 bases, with 14 bases left between them. The CDR3 extends over 15 amino acids. CDR1 and CDR2 from the germline V gene are MNHEY and SMNVEV (reference sequence). CDR3 sequence: CASSTARGSSYEQYF. The DNA for the CDR3 is TGTGCCAGCAGTACCGCGCGAGGGAGCTCCTACGAGCAGTACTTC.

This clone was detected only a few times. The chain uses TRBV11-2 and TRBJ1-2; no reliable D call. The ends were cut back, 1 base at V and 8 bases at J, with 8 bases in the middle. Germline V lookup: CDR1 SGHAT, CDR2 FQNNGV. This CDR3 region has 12 residues. The CDR3 loop is CASSLGVPGYTF. Written as DNA, the CDR3 is TGTGCCAGCAGCTTAGGTGTCCCGGGCTACACCTTC.

V and J are TRBV7-2 and TRBJ2-7, with D unclear. Germline lookup yields CDR1 SGHTA and CDR2 FQGNSA. V lost 4 bases to trimming and J lost 4 bases, with 8 bases between them. This CDR3 contains 12 residues. CDR3 nucleotide sequence: TGTGCCAGCAGCTCGAACCGATACGAGCAGTACTTC. It yields the protein CASSSNRYEQYF.

V and J are TRBV7-2 and TRBJ1-2; D gene uncertain. CDR1 is SGHTA and CDR2 is FQGNSA in the germline V gene. This CDR3 has 12 residues. Trimming left V 7 bases short and J 6 bases short, with 12 bases between. The CDR3 sequence is CASTNRWDGYTF. The DNA for the CDR3 is TGTGCCAGCACCAACCGGTGGGATGGCTACACCTTC.

This chain uses TRBV5-6 with TRBJ2-3; no definite D call. CDR3 length: 11 residues. Trimming left V 0 bases short and J 8 bases short, with 4 bases between. Per the germline V gene, CDR1 is SGHDT and CDR2 is YYEEEE. CDR3 nucleotide sequence: TGTGCCAGCAGCTTGGGGCGTACGCAGTATTTT. It codes for CASSLGRTQYF.

The chain couples TRBV5-6 to TRBJ2-5, with D perhaps TRBD2 (7 bases). The CDR3 spans 16 residues. Trimming removed 4 bases at V and 3 bases at J, with 19 bases between. CDR1 is SGHDT, CDR2 YYEEEE, per germline. The CDR3 sequence is CASSSWGGLREETQYF. As DNA, the CDR3 is TGTGCCAGCAGCAGCTGGGGGGGGCTTCGGGAAGAGACCCAGTACTTC.

This chain links TRBV4-1 with TRBJ1-1; tentative D call: TRBD1 (5 bases). V lost 4 bases, J lost 6 bases, and 18 bases lay in between. This CDR3 has 15 amino acids. The V gene's germline CDR1 is MGHRA and CDR2 YSYEKL. CDR3 bases: TGCGCCAGCAGCCCCCTCGGGGGGACTGGGGCTGAAGCTTTCTTT. It translates to CASSPLGGTGAEAFF.

V gene TRBV7-3 combines with J gene TRBJ2-7; D tentatively reads TRBD1 or TRBD2 (5 bases each). Germline-derived CDR1 and CDR2 are SGHTA and FQGTGA. The CDR3 is 13 amino acids. Between the trimmed V and J ends, which lost 2 bases and 6 bases, there was a span of 11 bases. CDR3 coding DNA: TGTGCCAGCAGCTTAGGGGCTAGCCGCGAGCAGTACTTC. It encodes CASSLGASREQYF.

This chain connects TRBV7-2 to TRBJ1-4, with D hard to call. Germline CDR1 and CDR2: SGHTA and FQGNSA. V was pared by 2 bases and J by 0 bases, with 4 bases between. CDR3 length: 14 residues. This chain's CDR3 is CASSLLTTNEKLFF. CDR3 nucleotides: TGTGCCAGCAGCTTATTAACAACTAATGAAAAACTGTTTTTT.

The chain links TRBV19 to TRBJ2-5; D remains ambiguous. V shed 3 bases and J shed 6 bases, with 8 bases lying between them. This CDR3 has 12 amino acids. The V gene's germline CDR1 is LNHDA and CDR2 SQIVND (reference sequence). The CDR3 DNA is TGTGCCAGTAGTATGGGTCCCCAGACCCAGTACTTC. Translating it yields CASSMGPQTQYF. The whole variable domain, filled in from reference TRBV19 and TRBJ2-5, reads DGGITQSPKYLFRKEGQNVTLSCEQNLNHDAMYWYRQDPGQGLRLIYYSQIVNDFQKGDIAEGYSVSREKKESFPLTVTSAQKNPTAFYLCASSMGPQTQYFGPGTRLLVL.

The chain recombines TRBV6-1 with TRBJ1-2; D remains unclear. From germline, CDR1 is MNHNS and CDR2 SASEGT. This CDR3 region has 11 residues. V lost 4 bases and J 5 bases, leaving 5 bases between the germline ends. This CDR3 is CASSVYYGYTF. The CDR3 region has the DNA TGTGCCAGCAGTGTTTATTATGGCTACACCTTC.

This chain links TRBV28 with TRBJ2-1, with D perhaps being TRBD1 or TRBD2 (5 bases each). CDR3 length: 14 residues. From germline, CDR1 is MDHEN and CDR2 SYDVKM. Trimming took off 7 bases at V and 5 bases at J, with 15 bases between the two ends. The CDR3 DNA reads as TGTGCCAGCACCTACGGGGCCTTCAACAATGAGCAGTTCTTC. It codes for CASTYGAFNNEQFF.

The chain is built from TRBV5-4 and TRBJ1-5; D gene uncertain. CDR1 is SGHNT, CDR2 YYREEE, per germline (reference sequence). V was shortened by 0 bases and J by 10 bases, with 11 bases between the two germline ends. The CDR3 runs to 13 residues. The DNA of the CDR3 is TGTGCCAGCAGCTTGGACGTCTCAGGCCCCCAGCATTTT. This gives the protein CASSLDVSGPQHF.

V is TRBV7-2 and J is TRBJ2-7; 8 positions agree with TRBD1. Per the germline V gene, CDR1 is SGHTA and CDR2 is FQGNSA. CDR3 length equals 18 residues. After removal of 1 base from V and 2 bases from J, the junction contained 13 bases not matched to a gene. As DNA, the CDR3 is TGTGCCAGCAGCTTAGAGATGGGAGACAGGGGCTTTACCTACGAGCAGTACTTC. It translates to CASSLEMGDRGFTYEQYF.

The rearrangement uses TRBV6-6 and TRBJ1-1, with no clear D. The CDR3 spans 15 residues. V lost 4 bases to trimming and J lost 0 bases, with 12 bases between them. Looked up from germline, CDR1 is MNHNY and CDR2 is SVGAGI (reference sequence). CDR3 sequence (DNA): TGTGCCAGCAGTTTCACGGACCCCATGAACACTGAAGCTTTCTTT. This encodes CASSFTDPMNTEAFF.

The chain uses TRBV14 and TRBJ1-1; D remains unclear. CDR1 SGHDN and CDR2 FVKESK come from the germline V gene. The CDR3 extends over 14 amino acids. V shed 4 bases and J shed 2 bases, with 11 bases lying between them. The CDR3 protein is CASSPLTLNTEAFF. CDR3 nucleotide sequence: TGTGCCAGCAGCCCGTTGACACTCAACACTGAAGCTTTCTTT.

The V call is TRBV5-1, the J call TRBJ2-3; 7 nucleotides align to TRBD1. The CDR3 extends over 13 amino acids. The germline CDR1 and CDR2 sequences are SGHRS and YFSETQ. V lost 0 bases and J lost 10; bases outside the gene matches: 5. CDR3 protein: CASSLEQGRPQYF. The DNA for the CDR3 is TGCGCCAGCAGCTTGGAACAGGGGAGACCGCAGTATTTT.

V gene TRBV18 combines with J gene TRBJ1-2, with 9 bases aligning to TRBD1. This CDR3 has 13 residues. After removal of 4 bases from V and 8 bases from J, the junction contained 5 bases not matched to a gene. Germline CDR1 is KGHSH and CDR2 is LQKENI. This chain's CDR3 is CASSRDRERGYTF. DNA for the CDR3: TGTGCCAGCTCACGGGACAGGGAACGAGGCTACACCTTC.

The table lists this clone with a count of one. V is TRBV5-1 and J is TRBJ2-7, with TRBD2 matching over 11 bases. Unmatched junction bases numbered 9, after V lost 4 bases and J lost 6 bases. This CDR3 comprises 15 residues. The germline V gene has CDR1 SGHRS and CDR2 YFSETQ. The CDR3 DNA reads TGCGCCAGCAGCGGATTAGCGGGAGGGCCCGGCGAGCAGTACTTC. As protein: CASSGLAGGPGEQYF.

In its sample, this clone was seen a few times. The same CDR3 can be traced to other DNA sequences in this sample. The rearrangement joins TRBV7-9 to TRBJ1-1, with TRBD1 matching 7 bases. Germline CDR1 and CDR2: SEHNR and FQNEAQ (reference sequence). Trimming at V came to 5 bases and at J to 3 bases, leaving 3 bases not matched to a gene. The CDR3 totals 13 residues. The DNA for the CDR3 is TGTGCCAGCAGCCCGGACAGGCACACTGAAGCTTTCTTT. Amino acids: CASSPDRHTEAFF.

The chain recombines TRBV27 with TRBJ2-5, with 13 bases fitting TRBD2. V shed 5 bases and J 3 bases; nucleotides not matched to a gene: 6. Germline V gives CDR1 MNHEY, CDR2 SMNVEV (reference sequence). There are 16 residues in the CDR3. DNA of the CDR3: TGTGCCAGCAGTGCCCTACTAGCGGGAGGGGAAGAGACCCAGTACTTC. This gives the protein CASSALLAGGEETQYF.

This clone was counted only a few times. The chain links TRBV10-3 to TRBJ2-7; a weak D match, TRBD1 (6 bases). The CDR3 is 13 residues long. V gave up 2 bases and J gave up 3 bases, with 8 bases separating them. The germline CDR1 and CDR2 sequences are ENHRY and SYGVKD. CDR3 in amino acids: CAISEGRGYEQYF. Written as DNA, the CDR3 is TGTGCCATCAGTGAGGGCAGGGGCTACGAGCAGTACTTC.

The chain couples TRBV10-3 to TRBJ2-3; the match to TRBD1 covers 9 bases. V was clipped by 5 bases and J by 3 bases; unmatched bases: 3. The CDR3 runs 14 residues. CDR1 and CDR2 (germline): ENHRY, SYGVKD. The CDR3 is CAISKGQGTDTQYF. CDR3 coding DNA: TGTGCCATCAGTAAGGGACAGGGTACAGATACGCAGTATTTT.

The V and J genes are TRBV7-2 and TRBJ2-7, with 7 bases matching TRBD2. Germline V gene data show CDR1 as SGHTA and CDR2 as FQGNSA. The CDR3 is 13 amino acids. V lost 5 bases, J lost 5 bases, and 6 bases stayed unmatched. The CDR3 sequence is CASSLRGGHEQYF. The CDR3, as DNA: TGTGCCAGCAGCCTCCGGGGAGGGCACGAGCAGTACTTC. Combining the CDR3 with reference TRBV7-2 and TRBJ2-7 gives the whole variable domain GAGVSQSPSNKVTEKGKDVELRCDPISGHTALYWYRQSLGQGLEFLIYFQGNSAPDKSGLPSDRFSAERTGGSVSTLTIQRTQQEDSAVYLCASSLRGGHEQYFGPGTRLTVT.